This paragraph covers one T cell receptor beta chain sequence. Its specificity is not known. This sample stems from a study of shared clonotypes between healthy human individuals. The protocol was immunoSEQ multiplex PCR, while the TCRdb copy is restricted to in-frame clones and leaves out a portion. The table includes about 980,000 clones, roughly 72% detected once. Per the germline V gene, CDR1 is SNHLY and CDR2 is FYNNEI. This CDR3 is built from 15 residues. V shed 7 bases, J shed 2 bases, and the junction held 5 bases outside the gene matches. The study's findings and limits: Lower generation probabilities were found for non-shared clonotypes than for those shared by all four donors. What rarefaction showed was incomplete sorted-subset sequencing despite large depth. The study found about 5% of naive CD4 clonotypes shared across several donors.

The chain joins TRBV2 to TRBJ2-3; TRBD2 aligns across 11 bases. This receptor was taken from a man in his late teens or twenties in good health. Sequencing used memory CD4+ T cells sorted from blood. As for subset: CD45RA-negative fraction. CDR3 coding DNA: TGTGCCAGCACCCCGACTAGCGGGGACACAGATACGCAGTATTTT. Protein product: CASTPTSGDTDTQYF. Combining the CDR3 with reference TRBV2 and TRBJ2-3 gives the whole variable domain EPEVTQTPSHQVTQMGQEVILRCVPISNHLYFYWYRQILGQKVEFLVSFYNNEISEKSEIFDDQFSVERPDGSNFTLKIRSTKLEDSAMYFCASTPTSGDTDTQYFGPGTRLTVL.